This TCR beta chain was captured in a study of blood T cell repertoires in COVID-19 (dated by TCRdb to 2020 to 2021). About the study as a whole: Samples covering the acute and convalescent phases of COVID-19 were provided by collaborators in the United States, Italy and Spain. The material from the prospective study consisted of cDNA or gDNA derived from T cells, B-cell-depleted T cells, or PBMCs. Deeply sampled blood TCRbeta repertoires from subjects exposed to, actively infected with, or recovered from COVID-19 were included in the dataset. The repertoires were released in a freely available public database meant as a resource for research on the immune response to SARS-CoV-2. The samples were drawn from the first 160 participants of the ongoing ImmuneRACE study and from roughly 1,300 subjects provided by 6 global collaborators. A de-identified subject ID, COVID-19 status, age in years and sex were almost always included in the sample metadata. Where available, HLA class I and class II types were taken from metadata supplied by the sample provider and were not determined by assay-based typing.

What the study reported, not specific to this receptor: The quantity of clinical and demographic metadata differed by source and by participant and was supplied without curation.

V is cut back by 2 bases and J by 0 bases, with 12 bases in the junction unmatched. Looking up the germline V gene yields CDR1 MDHEN and CDR2 SYDVKM. Including cysteine and phenylalanine, the CDR3 has 21 amino acids. The read is trimmed to its CDR3 DNA, 63 bases read in frame from base 1. As regards this clone: Its antigen specificity is not known. It has no much larger one-base neighbor in the sample; base qualities were not kept.

TCRbeta CDR3 regions were amplified from genomic DNA using the immunoSEQ Assay, a bias-controlled multiplex PCR. From the authors' description of their analysis: The number of nucleated cells in each sample was estimated from the amplification of reference gene primers within the assay. To quantify the absolute abundance of each unique TCRbeta CDR3 rearrangement, sequence reads were collapsed and filtered. For each sample, productive Simpson clonality was calculated by taking the square root of Simpson's diversity index across productive rearrangements. TCRdb obtained this table from immuneACCESS and retained in-frame rearrangements with V and J assigned. These tables miss some clones; where compared with another copy, unresolved V genes account for less than half of the shortfall, and the remainder is unexplained. V and J calls and clone size are given by that table; D and trimming were obtained from the DNA. This sample gives 130,000 to 150,000 clones in total; around nine tenths of them show up just once. The top ten clones comprise 3.5% to 5.5% of the sample.

The collaborating institutions used their own protocols to collect whole blood in K2EDTA tubes. For TCRbeta analysis, collaborator samples were shipped as frozen whole blood, as isolated PBMCs, or as DNA extracted from either sample type. The sequence was collected from a woman in her thirties or forties with acute or convalescent COVID-19. The rearrangement combines TRBV28 with TRBJ2-2, with 13 junctional bases fitting TRBD2. Sequencing input: peripheral blood. The DNA sequence is TGTGCCAGCAGTTTACGAATCCCGACTAGCGGGGGGCTCGCGAACACCGGGGAGCTGTTTTTT. The resulting protein is CASSLRIPTSGGLANTGELFF.